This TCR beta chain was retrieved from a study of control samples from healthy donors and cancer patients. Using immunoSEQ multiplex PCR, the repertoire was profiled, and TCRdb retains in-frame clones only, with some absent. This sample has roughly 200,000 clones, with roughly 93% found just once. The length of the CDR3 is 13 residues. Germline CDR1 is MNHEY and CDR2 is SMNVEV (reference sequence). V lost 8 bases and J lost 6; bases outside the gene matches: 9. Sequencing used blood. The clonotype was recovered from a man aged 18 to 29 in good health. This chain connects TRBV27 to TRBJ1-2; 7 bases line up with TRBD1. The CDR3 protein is CASGRQGTDGYTF. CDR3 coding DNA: TGTGCCAGCGGAAGACAGGGAACGGATGGCTACACCTTC.